This paragraph reports one TCR beta chain. This clone was seen just once. The antigen this receptor binds is unknown. The input lacks base qualities; no much larger clone sits a single base away. Looking up the germline V gene (reference sequence) yields CDR1 LNHDA and CDR2 SQIVND. V has 7 bases trimmed and J has 0 bases trimmed; junction bases matching no gene number 8. Inclusive of the bounding cysteine and phenylalanine, the CDR3 is 16 residues long. Here the CDR3 DNA is all that survives: 48 bases in frame from base 1. The sample comes from a study of CD4 T cells in relation to SARS-CoV-2 and coronaviruses (dated by TCRdb to the early 2020s). Regarding the research as a whole: Across all 12 patients in the convalescent cohort, the median age was about 42 years, with a range of about 21 to 80 years. The approximately 12 convalescent patients included 8 males and 4 females; two subjects were Hispanic. Using patient-derived lymphoblastoid cell lines, the shared crossreactive spike epitopes were mapped to their HLA restriction. At the level of individual TCR clonotypes, the study evaluated whether memory CD4+ T cells crossreact between the spike proteins of SARS-CoV-2 and those of common cold coronaviruses. The Adaptive Biotechnologies TCR-sequencing kit was used to sequence samples from a few pre-COVID donors and the naive versus memory experiments, whereas other data were Illumina-based. A different, Illumina-based TCR-beta assay was used to sequence expansion assays from other donors in the study. Overall results and qualifications from the work: Because no donor provided both pre-pandemic and post-infection samples, tracing the source of pre-existing responses was limited. The study was limited by small numbers of patients and tested TCRs. Because the crossreactivity analysis focused on spike protein, crossreactivity against other viral proteins was not assessed. Significantly weaker SARS-CoV-2-driven expansion was shown by crossreactive clones than by monoreactive clones, consistent with antigenic imprinting. In roughly 70% of donors, memory CD4+ clonotypes turned up that crossrecognized SARS-CoV-2 and at least one common cold coronavirus spike. Naive versus memory sequencing indicated the assay detects memory recall responses rather than primary responses primed during culture.

Uncultured naive and memory CD4+ T cell DNA received deep-resolution immunoSEQ TCR-beta sequencing. The source study handled its data this way. During preprocessing, nonproductive sequences were discarded, as were any CDR3s that did not begin with C, did not end with F or W, or were shorter than 7 amino acids. Cultured and uncultured naive and memory CD4+ repertoires were searched for previously identified spike- and CEF-reactive CDR3s. CDR3 homology was quantified as pairwise Levenshtein distance, calculated with the stringdist R package after three terminal residues were trimmed from each end. TCRdb obtained this table from immuneACCESS and retained in-frame rearrangements with V and J assigned. These tables miss some clones; where compared with another copy, unresolved V genes account for less than half of the shortfall, and the remainder is unexplained. V and J calls and clone size are copied from that table; D and trimming were computed from the DNA. This sample has 35,000 to 40,000 clones in its table, and 88% of those were observed once. Together, the top ten hold about a tenth of the sample.

To separate naive from memory CD4+ T cells, cryopreserved PBMCs first underwent CD4 enrichment and then EasySep naive CD4+ T cell enrichment. Ficoll-Paque PLUS gradient centrifugation was used to isolate PBMCs from either whole blood or leukapheresis product. PBMCs were either cryopreserved at -140 degrees C or used fresh in the expansion assay. The QIAamp Micro DNA Kit was used to extract genomic DNA from the CD4+ T cells. The sample comprised memory CD4+ T cells from PBMCs. Taken with the paper, the label for cell subset or site translates to: memory (non-naive) CD4+ T cells. The origin of this receptor is an adult with COVID-19. Rearrangement joined TRBV19 to TRBJ2-4; TRBD1 agrees with 8 junctional bases. The CDR3 in this case is CASTTTGELAKNIQYF. The nucleotide sequence is given as TGTGCCAGTACCACGACAGGGGAATTAGCCAAAAACATTCAGTACTTC.